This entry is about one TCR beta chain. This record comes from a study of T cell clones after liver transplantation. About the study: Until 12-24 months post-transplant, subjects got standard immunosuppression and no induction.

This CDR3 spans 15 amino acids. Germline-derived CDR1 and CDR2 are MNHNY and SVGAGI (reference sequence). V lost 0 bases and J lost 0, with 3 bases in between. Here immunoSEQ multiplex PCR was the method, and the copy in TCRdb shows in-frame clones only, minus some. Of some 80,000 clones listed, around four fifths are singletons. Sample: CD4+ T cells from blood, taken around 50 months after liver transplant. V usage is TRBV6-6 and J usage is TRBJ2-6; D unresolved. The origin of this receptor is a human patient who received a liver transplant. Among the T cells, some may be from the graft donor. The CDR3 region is CASSYSTSGANVLTF. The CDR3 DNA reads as TGTGCCAGCAGTTACTCGACCTCTGGGGCCAACGTCCTGACTTTC.